These 19 T cell receptor beta chains originate from one sample sequenced in a study of CD8 T cells in Susac syndrome. RNA in amounts of about 0.45 to 1 ug was reverse transcribed with random hexamers. TCRdb processed the immunoSEQ multiplex PCR reads anew with MiXCR; each CDR3 protein has one entry. Among some 240,000 distinct CDR3 sequences, almost 97% were seen once, and the ten largest hold around 0.1%. Sequences were obtained from CD4+ T cells from PBMCs. The receptor set was obtained from a human donor with Susac syndrome.

The chain has TRBV29-1 and TRBJ2-2, with D unclear. V dropped 2 bases and J dropped 0 bases, with 7 bases sitting between them. The CDR3 loop spans 14 amino acids. CDR1 is SQVTM and CDR2 is ANQGSEA in the germline V gene. DNA for the CDR3: TGCAGCGTTGAAAGGCAGGCGAACACCGGGGAGCTGTTTTTT. Translating it yields CSVERQANTGELFF.

V is TRBV29-1 and J is TRBJ2-7, with a tentative D call TRBD1 (5 bases). CDR3 length: 13 residues. The germline gives CDR1 SQVTM, CDR2 ANQGSEA. The V and J ends lost 4 bases and 0 bases respectively, with 10 bases between them. CDR3: CSVAYRISYEQYF. The CDR3 coding sequence is TGCAGCGTTGCTTACAGGATCTCCTACGAGCAGTACTTC.

The V gene is TRBV30, the J gene TRBJ2-7, with 10 bases matching TRBD2. V dropped 2 bases and J dropped 3; count of bases not matched to a gene: 10. CDR1 is GTSNPN, CDR2 SVGIG, per germline (reference sequence). The CDR3 is made up of 16 amino acids. The CDR3 is CAWSRGGLAEFYEQYF. CDR3 DNA: TGTGCCTGGAGTAGGGGAGGACTAGCGGAATTCTACGAGCAGTACTTC.

This chain links TRBV3-1 with TRBJ1-4; D may be TRBD1 (6 bases). The CDR3 is 15 residues long. V shed 3 bases and J shed 0 bases, with 8 bases lying between them. Germline V CDR1 and CDR2: LGHDT, YNNKEL (reference sequence). CDR3 nucleotide sequence: TGTGCCAGCAGCCAGAGGGGGGCAACTAATGAAAAACTGTTTTTT. It codes for CASSQRGATNEKLFF.

The chain links TRBV7-9 to TRBJ2-5; maybe TRBD2 (5 bases). The CDR3 runs to 14 residues. V was trimmed by 11 bases and J by 4 bases, leaving 20 bases between them. Germline V lookup: CDR1 SEHNR, CDR2 FQNEAQ (reference sequence). CDR3 protein: CADGEAPSGETQYF. In DNA, the CDR3 is TGTGCCGACGGCGAGGCCCCCAGCGGAGAGACCCAGTACTTC.

This clonotype was seen a few times. The chain employs TRBV28 and TRBJ2-1; D remains unclear. Germline V gene lookup returns CDR1 MDHEN and CDR2 SYDVKM. Trimming removed 2 bases from V and 4 bases from J, with 6 bases in between. CDR3 length equals 13 residues. The CDR3 loop reads CASSLGPYNEQFF. CDR3 nucleotides: TGTGCCAGCAGTTTAGGGCCATACAATGAGCAGTTCTTC.

This clonotype has just one count. One junction end disagrees with the germline gene, perhaps due to a read error. CDR3 amino acids: CSAPPAHNSENTIYF. Written as DNA, the CDR3 is TGCAGTGCTCCCCCCGCCCACAACTCTGAAAACACCATATATTTT. The chain links TRBV20-1 to TRBJ1-3; D gene unclear. The germline V gene has CDR1 DFQATT and CDR2 SNEGSKA (reference sequence). This CDR3 spans 15 amino acids.

This clonotype was picked up one time. J is TRBJ1-2 and V is TRBV12-3 or TRBV12-4; possible D gene TRBD1, 5 bases. V was pared by 4 bases and J by 8 bases, with 14 bases between. The CDR3 is 13 amino acids. The CDR3 region is CASSSRGFAGYTF. The CDR3 DNA sequence: TGTGCCAGCAGTTCCCGGGGGTTCGCCGGCTACACCTTC.

The chain is built from TRBV15 and TRBJ2-3, with 8 nucleotides matching TRBD1. CDR3 length: 17 amino acids. V gave up 1 base and J gave up 4 bases; unmatched junction bases: 10. CDR1 and CDR2 (germline): LNHNV, YYDKDF (reference sequence). The chain's CDR3 is CATSRGGTGLGADTQYF. The DNA of the CDR3 is TGTGCCACCAGCAGAGGCGGGACAGGCCTGGGGGCAGATACGCAGTATTTT.

This rearrangement joins TRBV15 to TRBJ2-7; D gene unclear. CDR1 LNHNV and CDR2 YYDKDF come from the germline V gene (reference sequence). The CDR3 has 13 amino acids. The ends were cut back, 3 bases at V and 1 base at J, with 7 bases in the middle. CDR3 region: CATSSPFSYEQYF. The CDR3 coding sequence is TGTGCCACCAGCAGCCCCTTTTCCTACGAGCAGTACTTC.

CDR3 in amino acids: CRGTGSKNTEAFF. The CDR3 DNA reads TGCAGGGGGACAGGGTCAAAGAACACTGAAGCTTTCTTT. J is TRBJ1-1 and V is TRBV20-1; 9 bases line up with TRBD1. CDR3 size: 13 residues. Per the germline V gene, CDR1 is DFQATT and CDR2 is SNEGSKA (reference sequence).

V is TRBV30 and J is TRBJ2-1, with TRBD2 identical over 11 bases. V trimming: 0 bases; J trimming: 11 bases; junction bases outside the gene matches: 6. The germline CDR1 and CDR2 sequences are GTSNPN and SVGIG (reference sequence). CDR3 length: 14 amino acids. CDR3 nucleotides: TGTGCCTGGAGTGTGGGACTAGCGGAGGGGAAGCAGTTCTTC. As protein: CAWSVGLAEGKQFF.

The V call is TRBV20-1, the J call TRBJ2-1; 15 bases fit TRBD2. Trimming at V came to 6 bases and at J to 7 bases, leaving 10 bases not matched to a gene. The germline CDR1 and CDR2 sequences are DFQATT and SNEGSKA (reference sequence). The length of the CDR3 is 16 residues. CDR3 sequence (DNA): TGCAGTGCGAGGACCGGGACTAGCGGGAGGAGGAATGAGCAGTTCTTC. It codes for CSARTGTSGRRNEQFF.

This clonotype was picked up one time. The rearrangement uses TRBV2 and TRBJ2-1; possibly TRBD1 for D (5 bases). V lost 0 bases to trimming and J lost 12 bases, with 18 bases between them. The germline gives CDR1 SNHLY, CDR2 FYNNEI. The CDR3 length is 15 residues. CDR3 loop: CASSEALRVRAMQFF. For the CDR3, the DNA is TGTGCCAGCAGTGAAGCCCTCAGGGTGCGAGCCATGCAGTTCTTC.

This chain links TRBV5-1 with TRBJ2-5, with D tentatively TRBD2 (5 bases). CDR3 length: 13 residues. Germline V gene lookup returns CDR1 SGHRS and CDR2 YFSETQ. V lost 3 bases and J 3 bases, leaving 9 bases between the germline ends. For the CDR3, the DNA is TGCGCCAGCAGCTCGGACTGGGAAGAGACCCAGTACTTC. It is translated as CASSSDWEETQYF. The full variable domain, its missing parts supplied by reference TRBV5-1 and TRBJ2-5, is KAGVTQTPRYLIKTRGQQVTLSCSPISGHRSVSWYQQTPGQGLQFLFEYFSETQRNKGNFPGRFSGRQFSNSRSEMNVSTLELGDSALYLCASSSDWEETQYFGPGTRLLVL.

V is TRBV14 and J is TRBJ1-5; D might be TRBD1 (6 bases). Trimming stripped 8 bases from V and 3 bases from J, with 20 bases between. The germline V gene encodes CDR1 SGHDN and CDR2 FVKESK. This CDR3 is 16 amino acids long. CDR3 DNA sequence: TGTGCCAGCGGGCATAGGGGGAGGTCATCCAATCAGCCCCAGCATTTT. It encodes CASGHRGRSSNQPQHF.

A single count supports this clonotype. V usage is TRBV3-1 and J usage is TRBJ2-5; no clear D. Germline CDR1 reads LGHDT; CDR2 reads YNNKEL (reference sequence). The CDR3 loop spans 13 amino acids. Trimming pared 2 bases from V and 3 bases from J, leaving 7 bases between. The chain's CDR3 is CASSQPPEETQYF. The CDR3, as DNA: TGTGCCAGCAGCCAACCCCCCGAAGAGACCCAGTACTTC.

The chain carries TRBV3-1 and TRBJ2-5; D possibly corresponds to TRBD2 (6 bases). The length of the CDR3 is 13 residues. Trimming left V 4 bases short and J 1 base short, with 7 bases between. CDR1 is LGHDT and CDR2 is YNNKEL in the germline V gene (reference sequence). In DNA, the CDR3 is TGTGCCAGCAGCCTGACTAGCCAAGAGACCCAGTACTTC. It codes for CASSLTSQETQYF.

A single count supports this clonotype. The chain is built from TRBV5-1 and TRBJ2-4; the match to TRBD1 covers 8 bases. The CDR3 contains 18 residues. Germline CDR1 and CDR2: SGHRS and YFSETQ. The junction had 14 bases not matched to a gene; V was cut back by 4 bases and J by 2 bases. The CDR3 spells CASSQTGERGTTKNIQYF. CDR3 sequence (DNA): TGCGCCAGCAGCCAGACAGGGGAGAGAGGGACAACCAAAAACATTCAGTACTTC.